Shown below are 20 T cell receptor beta chains from a single sample sequenced in a study of T cells after yellow fever vaccination. TCRdb reprocessed the 5' RACE reads via MiXCR and lists one record per CDR3 protein. The table has more than 350,000 distinct CDR3 sequences, about 9.9% seen once. The starting material was PBMCs, obtained on the day of the first yellow fever vaccination. The receptors here all came from a man younger than 30 who received the YFV17D yellow fever vaccine.

V and J are TRBV7-2 and TRBJ1-5; 9 nucleotides line up with TRBD1. The germline gives CDR1 SGHTA, CDR2 FQGNSA. CDR3 length: 15 residues. The trim removed 3 bases at V and 5 bases at J, leaving 5 bases unmatched. The CDR3 loop reads CASSLWTGEDQPQHF. In DNA form, the CDR3 reads TGTGCCAGCAGCTTGTGGACAGGGGAGGATCAGCCCCAGCATTTT.

The chain joins TRBV6-2 or TRBV6-3 to TRBJ1-5; D might be TRBD1 (6 bases). V was pared by 6 bases and J by 0 bases, with 15 bases between. The CDR3 spans 16 residues. CDR1 and CDR2 from the germline V gene are MNHEY and SVGEGT. The CDR3: CASSYREGYSNQPQHF. As DNA, the CDR3 is TGTGCCAGCAGCTACAGGGAGGGCTATAGCAATCAGCCCCAGCATTTT.

A few counts support this clonotype. The J gene is TRBJ2-2, the V gene TRBV7-9; D unresolved. The CDR3 has 13 residues. Germline CDR1 SEHNR, CDR2 FQNEAQ (reference sequence). V was pared by 3 bases and J by 3 bases, with 5 bases between. The CDR3 loop reads CASSFGYTGELFF. In nucleotides, the CDR3 is TGTGCCAGCAGCTTCGGGTACACCGGGGAGCTGTTTTTT.

In its sample, this clonotype was seen a few times. This rearrangement joins TRBV27 to TRBJ1-1, with D perhaps matching TRBD1 (5 bases). Trimming pared 5 bases from V and 1 base from J, leaving 20 bases between. The CDR3 runs to 17 residues. In germline, CDR1 is MNHEY, CDR2 SMNVEV (reference sequence). CDR3 loop: CASSIHPLTAQNTEAFF. Written as DNA, the CDR3 is TGTGCCAGCAGTATCCACCCATTGACAGCCCAGAACACTGAAGCTTTCTTT.

The chain uses TRBV18 and TRBJ2-7; 7 positions agree with TRBD2. Germline loops: CDR1 KGHSH, CDR2 LQKENI. This CDR3 contains 14 residues. V lost 3 bases and J lost 6; bases outside the gene matches: 8. The CDR3 DNA is TGTGCCAGCTCACCCTGGGGGGGGACGGGCGAGCAGTACGTC. Amino acid sequence: CASSPWGGTGEQYV.

The J gene is TRBJ2-2, the V gene TRBV5-1; TRBD1 matches at 7 bases. This CDR3 spans 16 amino acids. The germline CDR1 and CDR2 sequences are SGHRS and YFSETQ. The V gene end was trimmed by 4 bases and the J gene end by 7 bases; junction bases not matched to a gene: 13. The CDR3 reads CASSPLVAGGHGELFF. The CDR3 DNA reads TGCGCCAGCAGCCCGTTGGTCGCAGGGGGACACGGGGAGCTGTTTTTT.

This clonotype was recorded a few times. The chain links TRBV28 to TRBJ2-2, with TRBD2 identical over 13 bases. CDR3 length: 15 amino acids. Per the germline V gene, CDR1 is MDHEN and CDR2 is SYDVKM. V was clipped by 3 bases and J by 7 bases; unmatched bases: 2. CDR3: CASSLGLAGIGELFF. Here the CDR3 DNA reads TGTGCCAGCAGTTTGGGACTAGCGGGGATCGGGGAGCTGTTTTTT.

The gene calls are TRBV7-3 and TRBJ2-7; D is possibly TRBD1 or TRBD2 (5 bases each). This CDR3 is built from 15 residues. V was shortened by 6 bases and J by 7 bases, with 22 bases between the two germline ends. Germline assignment: CDR1 SGHTA and CDR2 FQGTGA. The CDR3 here is CASRESGTRGGEQYF. The DNA for the CDR3 is TGTGCCAGCAGGGAGTCTGGGACGAGAGGCGGAGAGCAGTACTTC.

In this sample, this clonotype turned up a few times. V usage is TRBV7-9 and J usage is TRBJ2-3; no clear D gene. Germline assignment: CDR1 SEHNR and CDR2 FQNEAQ (reference sequence). V lost 8 bases and J 0 bases, leaving 6 bases between the germline ends. CDR3 size: 12 residues. The CDR3 nucleotides are TGTGCCAGCGAGCTGAGCACAGATACGCAGTATTTT. Protein sequence: CASELSTDTQYF.

This clonotype occurred a few times. This chain uses TRBV7-9 with TRBJ1-4; no clear D gene. The CDR3 length is 14 residues. V dropped 5 bases and J dropped 0 bases, with 7 bases sitting between them. CDR1 SEHNR and CDR2 FQNEAQ come from the germline V gene (reference sequence). CDR3 bases: TGTGCCAGCAGCCCTTGGACAACTAATGAAAAACTGTTTTTT. As protein: CASSPWTTNEKLFF.

This rearrangement joins TRBV28 to TRBJ2-5; no reliable D call. Trimming pared 3 bases from V and 0 bases from J, leaving 11 bases between. The CDR3 length is 15 residues. Germline-derived CDR1 and CDR2 are MDHEN and SYDVKM. The DNA of the CDR3 is TGTGCCAGCAGTTTCCTGCAGGACCACCAAGAGACCCAGTACTTC. Its protein is CASSFLQDHQETQYF.

The sample holds many counts of this clonotype. V and J are TRBV7-2 and TRBJ1-1; 7 nucleotides agree with TRBD1. The CDR3 extends over 13 amino acids. V lost 5 bases, J lost 4 bases, and 4 bases stayed unmatched. Germline V gene lookup returns CDR1 SGHTA and CDR2 FQGNSA. CDR3 residues: CASSPQGGTEAFF. DNA of the CDR3: TGTGCCAGCAGCCCCCAGGGGGGCACTGAAGCTTTCTTT.

The V gene is TRBV7-9, the J gene TRBJ1-1; 8 bases are a match to TRBD1. Germline loops: CDR1 SEHNR, CDR2 FQNEAQ (reference sequence). This CDR3 is 11 amino acids long. Trimming removed 6 bases from V and 10 bases from J; junction bases left unmatched: 4. In DNA, the CDR3 is TGTGCCAGCAGACCAGGGGGCGCAGCTTTCTTT. The encoded protein is CASRPGGAAFF.

J is TRBJ2-3 and V is TRBV6-5; D might be TRBD1 (5 bases). CDR3 length: 16 amino acids. CDR1 and CDR2 from the germline V gene are MNHEY and SVGAGI. Between the trimmed V and J ends, which lost 6 bases and 0 bases, there was a span of 16 bases. Here the CDR3 DNA reads TGTGCCAGCAGACCCCAAGGGCGGACAAGCACAGATACGCAGTATTTT. Encoded protein: CASRPQGRTSTDTQYF.

In this sample, this clonotype turned up a few times. This chain connects TRBV5-1 to TRBJ2-1; tentatively, D is TRBD1 (6 bases). Germline V lookup: CDR1 SGHRS, CDR2 YFSETQ. CDR3 length equals 16 residues. The V and J ends lost 0 bases and 6 bases respectively, with 16 bases between them. CDR3 residues: CASSLARGGLLNEQFF. The CDR3 region has the DNA TGCGCCAGCAGCTTGGCGAGAGGGGGTCTCCTCAATGAGCAGTTCTTC.

The rearrangement uses TRBV25-1 and TRBJ1-2; D is unclear. The CDR3 loop spans 14 amino acids. The germline gives CDR1 MGHDK, CDR2 SYGVNS. Trimming shortened V by 2 bases and J by 4 bases, and 11 bases separated the two germline ends. The CDR3 region has the DNA TGTGCCAGCAGTGAACCAAGTTATACCTATGGCTACACCTTC. Its translation is CASSEPSYTYGYTF.

This clonotype was recorded at least ten times. The chain couples TRBV7-9 to TRBJ1-2; TRBD1 might be the D (6 bases). V was clipped by 6 bases and J by 7 bases, with 12 bases between them. The length of the CDR3 is 12 residues. Germline V CDR1 and CDR2: SEHNR, FQNEAQ (reference sequence). The CDR3 nucleotides read TGTGCCAGCAGACCAACAGGGCTTGGCTACACCTTC. Protein: CASRPTGLGYTF. Full variable domain (rest looked up from reference TRBV7-9 and TRBJ1-2): DTGVSQNPRHKITKRGQNVTFRCDPISEHNRLYWYRQTLGQGPEFLTYFQNEAQLEKSRLLSDRFSAERPKGSFSTLEIQRTEQGDSAMYLCASRPTGLGYTFGSGTRLTVV.

This sequence joins TRBV20-1 and TRBJ1-1, with a tentative D call TRBD1 (5 bases). The CDR3 spans 13 residues. Trimming removed 5 bases at V and 3 bases at J, with 13 bases between. Germline V gene lookup returns CDR1 DFQATT and CDR2 SNEGSKA (reference sequence). CDR3 in DNA: TGCAGTGCTGGGGGGTGGGAGGACACTGAAGCTTTCTTT. Encoded protein: CSAGGWEDTEAFF.

V gene TRBV5-6 combines with J gene TRBJ1-5; 7 bases line up with TRBD1. V lost 2 bases and J lost 7; bases outside the gene matches: 12. The CDR3 covers 16 residues. Germline V gene sequence: CDR1 SGHDT, CDR2 YYEEEE. The CDR3, as DNA: TGTGCCAGCAGCTTCCACCGGGACAGACCATCCCAGCCCCAGCATTTT. It translates to CASSFHRDRPSQPQHF.

There are many counts of this clonotype. The chain combines TRBV4-1 with TRBJ2-7; 9 bases map to TRBD2. The V gene end was trimmed by 4 bases and the J gene end by 3 bases; junction bases not matched to a gene: 7. In germline, CDR1 is MGHRA, CDR2 YSYEKL. The CDR3 length is 15 residues. The CDR3 loop reads CASSRTAGGHYEQYF. CDR3 coding DNA: TGCGCCAGCAGCCGAACAGCGGGGGGCCACTACGAGCAGTACTTC.